This T cell receptor (beta chain) was sequenced in a study of blood T cell repertoires in COVID-19. About the study: COVID-19 samples, acute and convalescent, were from the United States, Italy and Spain. The analysed material was cDNA or gDNA that came from T cells, B-cell-depleted T cells, or PBMCs.

Followed over time, Seattle patients had been enrolled while infection was active. There are 15 residues in the CDR3. Germline loops: CDR1 MNHNS, CDR2 SASEGT. Note on this clone: The junction departs from germline at one end; a sequencing error may be responsible.

Method: immunoSEQ multiplex PCR; TCRdb's copy keeps in-frame clones and lacks some. The sample lists 250,000 to 300,000 clones; 88% were seen once. The sequencing sample was made of peripheral blood. The receptor was derived from a woman aged 65 to 85 with COVID-19, enrolled during active disease. This chain links TRBV6-1 with TRBJ1-5; possible D gene TRBD1, 6 bases. CDR3 sequence: CASREGTGSNQPQHF. The CDR3 region has the DNA TGTGCCAGCCGTGAGGGTACAGGGAGCAATCAGCCCCAGCATTTT.